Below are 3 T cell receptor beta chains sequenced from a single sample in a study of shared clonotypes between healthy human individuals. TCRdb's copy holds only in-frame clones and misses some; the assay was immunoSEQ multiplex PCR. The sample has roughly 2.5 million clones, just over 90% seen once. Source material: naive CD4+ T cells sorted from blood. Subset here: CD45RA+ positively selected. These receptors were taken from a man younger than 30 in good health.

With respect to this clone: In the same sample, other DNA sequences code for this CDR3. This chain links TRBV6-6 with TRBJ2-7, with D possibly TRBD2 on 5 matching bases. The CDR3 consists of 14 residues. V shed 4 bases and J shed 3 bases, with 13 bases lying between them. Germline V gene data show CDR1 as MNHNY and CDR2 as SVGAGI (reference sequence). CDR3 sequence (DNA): TGTGCCAGCAGTTCCAGCGGCAGCAGCTACGAGCAGTACTTC. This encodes CASSSSGSSYEQYF.

DNA of the CDR3: TGCGCCAGCAGTGCCGTTGGCAGCCAAGAGACCCAGTACTTC. Encoded protein: CASSAVGSQETQYF. The genes are TRBV10-2 and TRBJ2-5; D not certain. Germline CDR1 and CDR2: WSHSY and SAAADI. Trimming took off 4 bases at V and 1 base at J, with 10 bases between the two ends. CDR3 length: 14 amino acids.

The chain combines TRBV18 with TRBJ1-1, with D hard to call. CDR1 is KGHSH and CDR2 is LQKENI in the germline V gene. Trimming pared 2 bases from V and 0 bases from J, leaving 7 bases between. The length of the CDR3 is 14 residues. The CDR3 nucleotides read TGTGCCAGCTCACCATCAGTGGTGAACACTGAAGCTTTCTTT. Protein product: CASSPSVVNTEAFF. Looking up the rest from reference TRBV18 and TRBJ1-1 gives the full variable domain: NAGVMQNPRHLVRRRGQEARLRCSPMKGHSHVYWYRQLPEEGLKFMVYLQKENIIDESGMPKERFSAEFPKEGPSILRIQQVVRGDSAAYFCASSPSVVNTEAFFGQGTRLTVV.